The T cell receptor (beta chain) described here comes from a study of blood T cell repertoires in COVID-19. Profiling relied on immunoSEQ multiplex PCR, and the TCRdb table lists in-frame clones only, not all of them. The top ten clones hold 2.5% to 3.5% of a sample with roughly 250,000 clones, 75% to 90% of them seen once. The CDR3 sequence is 16 residues long. Germline V gene lookup returns CDR1 KGHDR and CDR2 SFDVKD. With 5 bases clipped from V and 9 bases from J, the junction kept 14 bases outside the gene matches. This chain uses TRBV24-1 with TRBJ1-5, with TRBD1 matching over 8 bases. This receptor was identified in a woman aged 40 to 49 with acute COVID-19. The sequenced sample was PBMCs or T cells enriched from blood (not recorded which). The CDR3 loop is CATSAARTGRLRPQHF. The CDR3 nucleotides read TGTGCCACCAGTGCGGCGCGGACAGGGAGATTAAGGCCCCAGCATTTT.